This TCR beta chain was observed in a study of T-cell reconstitution after alpha-beta-depleted transplantation in children. For TCRbeta, the library was prepared with unique molecular identifiers. TCRdb fed the PCR reads into MiXCR, producing one record per CDR3 protein. In the table there are 150,000 to 200,000 distinct CDR3 sequences, roughly 15% of which are singletons. This clonotype was counted only a few times. Trimming left V 3 bases short and J 2 bases short, with 8 bases between. Germline CDR1 is SQVTM and CDR2 is ANQGSEA. This CDR3 spans 12 amino acids. The gene calls are TRBV29-1 and TRBJ2-7; D is unclear. The clonotype originates from a human donor who donated a stem cell graft to a child with acute lymphoblastic leukemia. Sequences were derived from PBMCs from the stem cell graft donor, sampled from the stem cell graft. CDR3 in amino acids: CSVESGTYEQYF. The CDR3 DNA follows: TGCAGCGTTGAGTCCGGAACCTACGAGCAGTACTTC.